This TCR beta chain derives from a study of T-cell reconstitution after alpha-beta-depleted transplantation in children. Study-level findings and limits: Once a year had passed after transplant, T-cell counts and diversity came mostly from newly produced T cells. Several hundred graft clones that had expanded were reportedly the source of alpha-beta T cells about two months after transplant. Surviving recipient T cells and thymic progenitors underlay high day-60 TCRbeta diversity in some patients.

V was shortened by 3 bases and J by 3 bases, with 6 bases between the two germline ends. This CDR3 comprises 12 residues. In this sample, this clonotype turned up many times. Its antigen remains unknown. Preparation of the TCRbeta library involved a method that used unique molecular identifiers. TCRdb passed the PCR reads through MiXCR, listing each CDR3 protein once. Of some 550,000 distinct CDR3 sequences listed, 20% to 25% are singletons. The chain recombines TRBV12-3 or TRBV12-4 with TRBJ2-7; D is ambiguous. This sequence was found in a boy less than two years old who had a stem cell transplant for acute myeloid leukemia, so the T cells may come from the graft donor. Sequenced here: PBMCs, mostly from graft donor cells, sampled 360 days after TCRalphabeta/CD19-depleted stem cell transplant. The CDR3 region has the DNA TGTGCCAGCAGTTTTTTGGGCTACGAGCAGTACTTC. Its translation is CASSFLGYEQYF.